This T cell receptor beta chain stems from a study of T-cell memory formation after mild COVID-19. Study outcomes and limitations: In pre-infection memory, a portion of responding clones appeared, which suggested that cross-reactive memory joined. Those CD4+ clones that contracted were mainly in CM and EM (CD8+ ones in EMRA).

As for this clonotype: Antigen: not known.

The length of the CDR3 is 13 residues. The V gene's germline CDR1 is GTSNPN and CDR2 SVGIG (reference sequence). V lost 4 bases and J lost 7; bases outside the gene matches: 4. MiXCR was run by TCRdb on the 5' RACE reads, yielding one entry per CDR3 protein. Here the sample spans 400,000 to 500,000 distinct CDR3 sequences, 18% being singletons. The source is a young man who had mild COVID-19 (a few samples of this study predate the infection). Cell type and time point are not known. The chain carries TRBV30 and TRBJ2-1, with 10 positions matching TRBD2. Sequencing was performed on PBMCs or a T cell subset sorted from them (not recorded which). This CDR3 is CAWTASGRNEQFF. CDR3 nucleotide sequence: TGTGCCTGGACGGCTAGCGGGAGAAATGAGCAGTTCTTC.